This T cell receptor (beta chain) was captured in a study of CD8 T cells in Susac syndrome. TCR beta from blood CD8+ and CD4+ T cells was sequenced. Patients with Susac syndrome met the recently defined diagnostic criteria for definite or probable disease. An input of roughly 0.5 to 1 ug of RNA was subjected to reverse transcription using random hexamers. Amplification of TCR beta CDR3 used immunoSEQ multiplex PCR across 54 Vbeta and 13 Jbeta. TCRdb passed the immunoSEQ multiplex PCR reads through MiXCR, listing each CDR3 protein once. The table lists 150,000 to 200,000 distinct CDR3 sequences, around 94% of them singletons. With V trimmed by 10 bases and J by 5 bases, 7 bases remained unmatched. This CDR3 has 14 residues.

What was sequenced was CD4+ T cells from PBMCs. The chain has TRBV12-3 or TRBV12-4 and TRBJ1-6; 8 nucleotides agree with TRBD1. This clonotype was obtained from a human donor with Susac syndrome. The CDR3 DNA follows: TGTGCCACCGCAGGGGGCAATGATAATTCACCCCTCCACTTT. This sequence encodes CATAGGNDNSPLHF.